The entry below gives a single T cell receptor (beta chain) sequence along with its context. Antigen: not known. A read error is possible here, since a much larger clone lies one base away. Moderate-to-severe activity, CAS ≥3, NOSPECS ≥4 and duration under 3 months were recorded for donors with ophthalmopathy. RNA transcripts were the source from which TCR beta CDR3 regions were amplified. HTBI primers served in a first-round RT-PCR, which a second-round multiplex PCR followed. One entry per CDR3 protein results from TCRdb running MiXCR on the multiplex PCR reads. The repertoire consists of about 700,000 distinct CDR3 sequences, with about 40% occurring once and the leading ten covering 3% to 3.5%. This CDR3 spans 15 amino acids. The trim removed 0 bases at V and 5 bases at J, leaving 3 bases unmatched. Germline values: CDR1 MGHRA, CDR2 YSYEKL. This sample is part of a study of Graves' ophthalmopathy and Graves' hyperthyroidism. Looking at the study overall: Untreated patients at initial diagnosis provided peripheral blood.

General study findings and limits: Most expanded clonotypes from thyroid (those above 0.001 frequency) were also found in blood.

The chain uses TRBV4-1 and TRBJ2-5, with TRBD2 matching 10 bases. This sequence was found in an adult man with Graves' ophthalmopathy. The specimen sequenced was peripheral blood. The CDR3 bases are TGCGCCAGCAGCCAAGATAAGACTAGCGGGGAGACCCAGTACTTC. Residues: CASSQDKTSGETQYF.